This T cell receptor (beta chain) was captured by sequencing in a study of blood T cells in healthy people across ages. Primers used in a second PCR of roughly 7 to 12 cycles were a sample-barcoded 5' primer and a J-beta primer mix. MiXCR, applied by TCRdb to the 5' RACE reads, yields one record per CDR3 protein. The sample yields about 1,000,000 distinct CDR3 sequences, around 45% seen once. Between the trimmed V and J ends, which lost 3 bases and 7 bases, there was a span of 7 bases. Germline V gives CDR1 SQVTM, CDR2 ANQGSEA. The CDR3 runs 11 residues. The clonotype originates from a woman aged 60 to 75 in good health. The V and J genes are TRBV29-1 and TRBJ2-1, with D unclear. Specimen: blood. CDR3 amino acids: CSVDSGNEQFF. The CDR3 nucleotides read TGCAGCGTTGATAGTGGGAATGAGCAGTTCTTC.